The source of this T cell receptor beta chain is a study of cytomegalovirus exposure and HLA in healthy donors. On this clone itself: Its antigen is not identified.

This CDR3 comprises 12 residues. V lost 6 bases, J lost 4 bases, and 7 bases lay in between. CDR1 and CDR2 from the germline V gene are MNHNS and SASEGT. Study-level results: Later on, a genetic analysis was performed. It linked a missense variant in DCLRE1C with V- and J-gene trimming of TCR beta. Differences between HLA loci emerged in a later analysis of TCR association rates, with DRB1 most and HLA-C fewest.

The primer mix had 60 Vbeta and 13 Jbeta primers. The protocol was immunoSEQ multiplex PCR, while the TCRdb copy is restricted to in-frame clones and leaves out a portion. The sample has about 190,000 clones; roughly 77% are singletons. The TCR was taken from a man younger than 40 in good health and CMV-seropositive. The chain combines TRBV6-1 with TRBJ1-5; D gene unclear. The sample comprised PBMCs. CDR3 in DNA: TGTGCCAGCAGCTGGCCAAATCAGCCCCAGCATTTT. This sequence encodes CASSWPNQPQHF.